This T cell receptor beta chain comes out of a study of T cell responses to AZD1222 COVID-19 vaccine (dated by TCRdb to the early 2020s). About the study as a whole: AZD1222 recipients whose second dose came at about 4 weeks and those whose second dose came at about 12 weeks were combined into one group, since spike-specific TCR depth and breadth did not differ between the two schedules. TCR sequencing covered about 230 trial participants: about 210 given two doses of AZD1222 and some 25 given two doses of MenACWY control vaccine. Trial participants were enrolled into age subgroups of 18-55, 56-69 and 70-plus years, which contained 148, 28 and 57 TCR-sequenced participants, respectively.

The CDR3 regions of human TCRbeta chains were analyzed by immunosequencing. For the original study's pipeline: TCRs in the repertoires were compared against a reference library of SARS-CoV-2-specific TCRs that had been generated with the MIRA antigen-specificity platform. Breadth meant the fraction of unique TCRs that were SARS-CoV-2-associated, whereas depth meant the fraction of total T cells that were SARS-CoV-2-associated. Using the MIRA data, each spike-specific TCR was assigned both to the spike region to which the TCR was reactive and to a CD4 or CD8 class. Log10-transformed breadth and depth values were compared by one-way ANOVA with Sidak's multiple comparisons tests. TCRdb took over this immuneACCESS table, retaining in-frame rearrangements with V and J assigned. Such tables are incomplete; in checked studies, under half of the missing clones stem from an unresolved V gene, and the remainder is unexplained. From that table come the V and J calls and clone size; the DNA was used to work out D and trimming. The sample records roughly 180,000 clones, about 91% of which are singletons. 1.9% of the sample is taken by the ten largest.

Beyond this particular receptor, the publication reports: Participants were mostly white British and included more females than males, and it was suggested by the authors that clonal diversity may have been underestimated. Conclusions about previously exposed vaccinees are limited, since just five or six AZD1222 recipients were seropositive for SARS-CoV-2 at baseline. In the small 56-69-year group, the increase in depth fell short of significance, most likely because of low power. Because no samples from the day 14 peak response were available, repertoires could be characterized only after the peak T cell response. Reportedly, close to half of the unique spike-specific TCRs recognized epitopes lying outside the regions that are mutated in the B.1.351 and B.1.1.7 variants. Spike-specific TCR breadth and depth rose significantly after two AZD1222 doses compared with day 0 and with MenACWY recipients. The whole spike protein was spanned by vaccine-associated CD4 TCRs, and dominant responses were seen in regions 160-218 and 743-854.

Concerning this clone itself: Its cognate antigen has yet to be identified. There are no base qualities to consult, and no much larger clone falls within one base.

What this sample's time point label stands for: baseline before first vaccination. Vaccinee samples came from UK trials COV001 and COV002, including a single-blind randomized controlled phase 2/3 trial of AZD1222 (ChAdOx1 nCoV-19) in healthy adults. For TCRbeta chain sequencing, PBMC samples were collected from trial participants at day 0 and at day 28 after the second dose. V gives up 5 bases and J gives up 2 bases, and the segment between their germline ends measures 13 bases. Sequences SGHTA (CDR1) and FQGNSA (CDR2) are obtained from the germline V gene. The CDR3 numbers 14 residues from cysteine through phenylalanine. This entry keeps only the CDR3 DNA: 42 bases, framed from base 1.

The sequencing used peripheral blood, collected on day 0 of AZD1222 vaccination. This TCR was recovered from an adult in good health. Recombination linked TRBV7-2 to TRBJ2-7; the D gene is possibly TRBD2, with 5 bases matching. The DNA sequence follows: TGTGCCAGCAGCCTGGAGGCGGCGACCTACGAGCAGTACTTC. Translation gives CASSLEAATYEQYF.